This TCR beta chain comes out of a study of T cell responses to AZD1222 COVID-19 vaccine (dated by TCRdb to the early 2020s). Regarding the study in general: AZD1222 recipients whose second dose came at about 4 weeks and those whose second dose came at about 12 weeks were combined into one group, since spike-specific TCR depth and breadth did not differ between the two schedules. TCR sequencing covered 230 to 250 trial participants: 207 given two doses of AZD1222 and approximately 26 given two doses of MenACWY control vaccine. Trial participants were enrolled by age into subgroups of 18-55, 56-69 and 70-plus years, and roughly 160, 29 and 62 TCR-sequenced participants, respectively, were included in these subgroups.

The CDR3 regions of human TCRbeta chains were analyzed by immunosequencing. The original methods were these. Repertoire TCRs were matched against a reference library of SARS-CoV-2-specific TCRs generated with the MIRA antigen-specificity platform. Breadth meant the fraction of unique TCRs that were SARS-CoV-2-associated, whereas depth meant the fraction of total T cells that were SARS-CoV-2-associated. Each spike-specific TCR was assigned to its reactive spike region and to a CD4 or CD8 class using the MIRA data. Log10-transformed breadth and depth values were compared by one-way ANOVA with Sidak's multiple comparisons tests. As stored in TCRdb, this immuneACCESS dataset retains in-frame rearrangements with V and J assigned. A fraction of the clones does not appear; measured against another copy, unresolved V genes explain less than half of the discrepancy, and the remainder lacks a known reason. The V and J calls and clone size are taken from that table; D and trimming were inferred from the DNA. This sample comprises roughly 150,000 clones, about 90% of them detected only once. The top ten clonotypes cover under 5.5% of the sample.

According to the study, the label for this sample's time point signals: baseline before first vaccination. Vaccinee samples came from UK trials COV001 and COV002, including a single-blind randomized controlled phase 2/3 trial of AZD1222 (ChAdOx1 nCoV-19) in healthy adults. Trial participant PBMC samples were collected at day 0 and day 28 after the second dose for TCRbeta chain sequencing. With regard to this clone: Its antigen specificity is not known. There are no base qualities to consult, and no much larger clone falls within one base.

General findings and caveats noted by the study authors: The 56-69-year group was small, and its depth increase did not reach significance, likely because of low power. Participants were mostly white British, with more females than males. The authors suggested clonal diversity may have been underestimated. After two AZD1222 doses, spike-specific TCR breadth and depth were significantly higher than at day 0 and than in MenACWY recipients. Vaccine-associated CD4 TCRs spanned the whole spike protein, with dominant responses in regions 160-218 and 743-854. Reportedly, almost half of the unique spike-specific TCRs recognized epitopes lying outside the regions that are mutated in the B.1.351 and B.1.1.7 variants. Only 5 to 7 AZD1222 recipients were SARS-CoV-2 seropositive at baseline, limiting conclusions about previously exposed vaccinees. Because no day 14 peak-response samples were available, the repertoires could be characterized only after the peak T cell response.

The CDR3 goes from the cysteine to the phenylalanine over 16 residues. Kept here is only the CDR3 DNA, which spans 48 bases and is read in frame from base 1. CDR1 and CDR2 (SGDLS, YYNGEE) derive from the germline V gene. For this chain, trimming is 4 bases at the V end and 4 bases at the J end, and the number of junction bases without a gene match is 12. This sequence was found in an adult in good health. Here the chain combines TRBV9 and TRBJ1-2; 8 bases in the middle match TRBD1. The source material was peripheral blood, sampled on day 0 of AZD1222 vaccination. CDR3 reads: CASSRTGRSYGYGYTF. The bases read TGTGCCAGCAGCCGGACAGGGAGGTCTTACGGCTATGGCTACACCTTC.